This passage covers 10 T cell receptor beta chains from one sample sequenced in a study of blood T cell repertoires in COVID-19 (dated by TCRdb to 2020 to 2022). Receptors were amplified or captured by the immunoSEQ multiplex PCR assay. The source is immuneACCESS, and TCRdb retained only in-frame sequences with V and J called. Part of the clones is not carried over; for the studies checked, unresolved V genes explain less than half of this, and the remainder is unexplained. Here the sample has approximately 350,000 clones; approximately 86% occur a single time. Under 8.5% of the sample belongs to the ten largest clones. Sequenced input: peripheral blood. These receptors were taken from a woman aged 55 to 70 with COVID-19, enrolled during active disease.

This sequence joins TRBV18 and TRBJ2-7, with 8 bases aligning to TRBD1. V shed 3 bases, J shed 2 bases, and the junction held 6 bases outside the gene matches. Per germline, CDR1 KGHSH and CDR2 LQKENI. This CDR3 is built from 15 residues. CDR3 DNA sequence: TGTGCCAGCTCACCTCCGGGACAGGACCCCTACGAGCAGTACTTC. Its translation is CASSPPGQDPYEQYF.

The chain is built from TRBV19 and TRBJ1-3, with a possible D match to TRBD1 (6 bases). Germline CDR1 and CDR2: LNHDA and SQIVND (reference sequence). This CDR3 region has 14 residues. Between the trimmed V and J ends, which lost 6 bases and 0 bases, there was a span of 9 bases. CDR3: CASSDRNSGNTIYF. The CDR3 nucleotides read TGTGCCAGTAGCGACAGGAACTCTGGAAACACCATATATTTT.

In this sample, this clone turned up a few times. Additional DNA sequences in this sample encode the identical CDR3. The rearrangement uses TRBV7-2 and TRBJ1-1; D may be TRBD1 (5 bases). Germline V gene lookup returns CDR1 SGHTA and CDR2 FQGNSA. Trimming left V 5 bases short and J 1 base short, with 11 bases between. There are 14 residues in the CDR3. CDR3 amino acids: CASSILGGNTEAFF. In DNA form, the CDR3 reads TGTGCCAGCAGCATACTCGGGGGGAACACTGAAGCTTTCTTT.

This chain links TRBV7-9 with TRBJ1-2; D is perhaps TRBD1 (5 bases). Germline V gene data show CDR1 as SEHNR and CDR2 as FQNEAQ (reference sequence). V was pared by 3 bases and J by 3 bases, with 8 bases between. This CDR3 is built from 13 residues. This CDR3 reads CASSLIGDYGYTF. CDR3 bases: TGTGCCAGCAGCTTGATAGGGGACTATGGCTACACCTTC. Based on the CDR3 plus reference TRBV7-9 and TRBJ1-2, the full variable domain is DTGVSQNPRHKITKRGQNVTFRCDPISEHNRLYWYRQTLGQGPEFLTYFQNEAQLEKSRLLSDRFSAERPKGSFSTLEIQRTEQGDSAMYLCASSLIGDYGYTFGSGTRLTVV.

This clone was seen only a few times. The CDR3 sequence is CASSQDGEQGLGTEAFF. The CDR3 nucleotides read TGCGCCAGCAGCCAAGATGGTGAGCAGGGGCTGGGTACTGAAGCTTTCTTT. This chain links TRBV4-3 with TRBJ1-1, with a possible D match to TRBD1 (6 bases). Looked up from germline, CDR1 is LGHNA and CDR2 is YSLEER. V lost 0 bases and J lost 5, with 19 bases in between. The CDR3 runs to 17 residues.

This clone was observed a few times. CDR3 nucleotides: TGTGCCAGCAGCCGGGAACCAAGCTATGGCTACACCTTC. The encoded protein is CASSREPSYGYTF. The chain recombines TRBV11-3 with TRBJ1-2; D is ambiguous. V dropped 5 bases and J dropped 4 bases, with 11 bases sitting between them. Germline CDR1 reads SGHNT; CDR2 reads YENEEA. The CDR3 sequence is 13 residues long.

The genes are TRBV2 and TRBJ1-2; 8 bases line up with TRBD1. CDR1 SNHLY and CDR2 FYNNEI come from the germline V gene. The CDR3 consists of 13 residues. With 5 bases clipped from V and 7 bases from J, the junction kept 6 bases outside the gene matches. CDR3 DNA sequence: TGTGCCAGCAGTCTGTCAGGGGGCGTTGGCTACACCTTC. Its translation: CASSLSGGVGYTF. Together with reference TRBV2 and TRBJ1-2, the CDR3 gives the full variable domain: EPEVTQTPSHQVTQMGQEVILRCVPISNHLYFYWYRQILGQKVEFLVSFYNNEISEKSEIFDDQFSVERPDGSNFTLKIRSTKLEDSAMYFCASSLSGGVGYTFGSGTRLTVV.

The chain combines TRBV5-8 with TRBJ1-5; D is unresolved. Trimming stripped 4 bases from V and 5 bases from J, with 10 bases between. The CDR3 totals 13 residues. The germline V gene has CDR1 SGHTS and CDR2 YDEGEE. This CDR3 reads CASSQSFDQPQHF. CDR3 nucleotide sequence: TGTGCCAGCAGCCAGTCTTTTGATCAGCCCCAGCATTTT.

In this sample, this clone turned up once. In DNA, the CDR3 is TGTGCCAGCTCACTGATAGGGACAGTATACACAGATACGCAGTATTTT. Its translation: CASSLIGTVYTDTQYF. The V and J genes are TRBV18 and TRBJ2-3, with 7 bases identical to TRBD1. The germline V gene encodes CDR1 KGHSH and CDR2 LQKENI. The CDR3 spans 16 residues. J gave up 2 bases and V 4 bases, and 9 bases lay outside the gene matches. Variable domain in full (rest from reference TRBV18 and TRBJ2-3): NAGVMQNPRHLVRRRGQEARLRCSPMKGHSHVYWYRQLPEEGLKFMVYLQKENIIDESGMPKERFSAEFPKEGPSILRIQQVVRGDSAAYFCASSLIGTVYTDTQYFGPGTRLTVL.

CDR3 sequence (DNA): TGTGCCTGGAGGCAGGGCTTGGAAAAACTGTTTTTT. Its translation: CAWRQGLEKLFF. The chain employs TRBV30 and TRBJ1-4; a weak D match, TRBD1 (5 bases). Germline CDR1 GTSNPN, CDR2 SVGIG (reference sequence). The CDR3 spans 12 residues. Deletions cut 3 bases from V and 8 bases from J, with 10 bases between.